This T cell receptor beta chain was profiled in a study of T cell responses to AZD1222 COVID-19 vaccine. Study findings and constraints: The study reported that nearly half of spike-specific TCRs target unmutated variant regions.

Regarding this clone: Its antigen is unidentified.

Libraries were prepared by immunoSEQ multiplex PCR; TCRdb keeps only in-frame clonotypes and omits some of them. The sample has about 130,000 clones, around nine tenths seen once. This clonotype was sampled from an adult in good health. The source was peripheral blood, collected on day 0 of AZD1222 vaccination.

The CDR3 spells CASSRQGAYYGYTF. The DNA for the CDR3 is TGTGCCAGCAGCCGCCAGGGGGCGTACTATGGCTACACCTTC. The chain couples TRBV5-4 to TRBJ1-2; 8 bases line up with TRBD1. This CDR3 has 14 residues. The trim removed 4 bases at V and 3 bases at J, leaving 5 bases unmatched. From germline, CDR1 is SGHNT and CDR2 YYREEE (reference sequence). The full variable domain, with the rest looked up from reference TRBV5-4 and TRBJ1-2, is ETGVTQSPTHLIKTRGQQVTLRCSSQSGHNTVSWYQQALGQGPQFIFQYYREEENGRGNFPPRFSGLQFPNYSSELNVNALELDDSALYLCASSRQGAYYGYTFGSGTRLTVV.